The 15 T cell receptor beta chains listed next were all sequenced from one sample in a study of blood T cell repertoires in COVID-19 (dated by TCRdb to 2020 to 2022). The library was built by means of the immunoSEQ multiplex PCR assay. In its TCRdb copy, this immuneACCESS table keeps in-frame sequences only and misses some clones. Where compared with another copy, unresolved V genes explain less than half of these, and the others have no known cause. For this sample there are over 300,000 clones; around 89% appear just once. Approximately 9.8% of the sample lies in the top ten. The sample comprised PBMCs or T cells enriched from blood (not recorded which). The receptors originated from a woman between 40 and 50 years old who had recovered from COVID-19.

This clone has only one observation. The chain uses TRBV18 and TRBJ2-3, with 8 bases fitting TRBD2. Trimming at V came to 5 bases and at J to 1 base, leaving 5 bases not matched to a gene. This CDR3 is built from 15 residues. CDR1 and CDR2 (germline): KGHSH, LQKENI. The CDR3 DNA sequence: TGTGCCAGCTCAACCGGGGGGGTTGGCACAGATACGCAGTATTTT. As protein: CASSTGGVGTDTQYF.

The chain couples TRBV6-5 to TRBJ1-2; D unclear. The CDR3 runs 13 residues. Trimming stripped 0 bases from V and 4 bases from J, with 6 bases between. Germline V gene lookup returns CDR1 MNHEY and CDR2 SVGAGI. In DNA, the CDR3 is TGTGCCAGCAGTTACTCAATCCTCTATGGCTACACCTTC. It specifies CASSYSILYGYTF.

The chain links TRBV11-3 to TRBJ2-3, with D possibly TRBD2 on 6 matching bases. CDR3 length: 15 residues. Per germline, CDR1 SGHNT and CDR2 YENEEA. The ends were cut back, 2 bases at V and 5 bases at J, with 14 bases in the middle. The CDR3 sequence is CASSLNAGLGDTQYF. The CDR3 nucleotides read TGTGCCAGCAGCTTAAACGCGGGGCTGGGAGATACGCAGTATTTT. Filled out from reference TRBV11-3 and TRBJ2-3, the complete variable domain reads EAGVVQSPRYKIIEKKQPVAFWCNPISGHNTLYWYLQNLGQGPELLIRYENEEAVDDSQLPKDRFSAERLKGVDSTLKIQPAELGDSAVYLCASSLNAGLGDTQYFGPGTRLTVL.

This chain connects TRBV24-1 to TRBJ2-3; D is possibly TRBD1 (7 bases). The CDR3 covers 17 residues. V was pared by 3 bases and J by 0 bases, with 15 bases between. Germline loops: CDR1 KGHDR, CDR2 SFDVKD. The CDR3: CATSDLGGGTSTDTQYF. Here the CDR3 DNA reads TGTGCCACCAGTGATCTAGGGGGCGGGACTAGCACAGATACGCAGTATTTT.

The CDR3 DNA follows: TGTGCCAGCAGCTTGTTTGCGGATTCGGGCACAGATACGCAGTATTTT. Translation: CASSLFADSGTDTQYF. The chain is built from TRBV5-6 and TRBJ2-3; unclear D gene. The V and J ends lost 1 base and 1 base respectively, with 13 bases between them. Germline V gene sequence: CDR1 SGHDT, CDR2 YYEEEE. This CDR3 comprises 16 residues.

This chain links TRBV27 with TRBJ2-1; TRBD2 agrees at 8 bases. Trimming removed 6 bases from V and 5 bases from J; junction bases left unmatched: 9. Germline V gene sequence: CDR1 MNHEY, CDR2 SMNVEV (reference sequence). The CDR3 covers 15 residues. The CDR3 loop reads CASRRGGGTHNEQFF. CDR3 sequence (DNA): TGTGCCAGCAGAAGGGGCGGGGGGACCCACAATGAGCAGTTCTTC.

V gene TRBV7-2 combines with J gene TRBJ1-5; 7 nucleotides agree with TRBD1. The CDR3 contains 15 residues. Germline V gene lookup returns CDR1 SGHTA and CDR2 FQGNSA. V shed 6 bases and J 9 bases; nucleotides not matched to a gene: 14. CDR3 residues: CASSTGGGDLWPQHF. The CDR3 DNA follows: TGTGCCAGCAGTACCGGAGGGGGCGACTTATGGCCCCAGCATTTT.

The V gene is TRBV27, the J gene TRBJ1-2; the D gene is possibly TRBD1 (5 bases). Trimming stripped 3 bases from V and 3 bases from J, with 17 bases between. CDR1 and CDR2 from the germline V gene are MNHEY and SMNVEV (reference sequence). The CDR3 runs 16 residues. The CDR3 DNA reads as TGTGCCAGCAGTTTCCGCGGGGGTCGTGGCGACTATGGCTACACCTTC. Its translation is CASSFRGGRGDYGYTF.

This clone has only a few counts. Different DNA sequences within this sample yield the same CDR3. The chain links TRBV19 to TRBJ2-7; D possibly corresponds to TRBD1 (6 bases). Germline lookup yields CDR1 LNHDA and CDR2 SQIVND (reference sequence). Deletions cut 3 bases from V and 3 bases from J, with 12 bases between. This CDR3 contains 14 residues. The CDR3 nucleotides read TGTGCCAGTAGTATTGGCAGGGGTGACTACGAGCAGTACTTC. Its protein product is CASSIGRGDYEQYF.

The gene calls are TRBV3-1 (or the pseudogene TRBV3-2) and TRBJ2-1, with 7 nucleotides matching TRBD1. Trimming cost V 2 bases and J 3 bases; bases outside gene matches: 10. Germline V gives CDR1 LGHDT, CDR2 YNNKEL (reference sequence). The CDR3 has 17 amino acids. CDR3 region: CASSQLDRAKRYNEQFF. CDR3 nucleotide sequence: TGTGCCAGCAGCCAACTCGACAGGGCCAAGCGCTACAATGAGCAGTTCTTC.

This chain links TRBV5-4 with TRBJ2-7; 7 nucleotides agree with TRBD2. Germline loops: CDR1 SGHNT, CDR2 YYREEE (reference sequence). Unmatched junction bases numbered 12, after V lost 3 bases and J lost 9 bases. CDR3 size: 14 residues. In DNA, the CDR3 is TGTGCCAGCAGCTCGCCGACCACCTCGGGGGGGCAGTACTTC. It yields the protein CASSSPTTSGGQYF.

The rearrangement links TRBV10-3 to TRBJ2-7; perhaps TRBD2 as D (5 bases). CDR1 is ENHRY and CDR2 is SYGVKD in the germline V gene. The CDR3 is 14 amino acids. Trimming cost V 5 bases and J 4 bases, with 15 bases left between them. The CDR3: CAISSEERTYEQYF. The CDR3 DNA is TGTGCCATCAGTTCAGAGGAGCGGACTTACGAGCAGTACTTC.

This chain links TRBV3-1 (or the pseudogene TRBV3-2) with TRBJ1-3; 8 bases match TRBD1. The CDR3 extends over 17 amino acids. The V segment lost 3 bases and the J segment 4 bases; nucleotides outside the gene matches: 11. Germline assignment: CDR1 LGHDT and CDR2 YNNKEL (reference sequence). The CDR3 spells CASSQNYRGTLGNTIYF. The CDR3 nucleotides read TGTGCCAGCAGCCAGAACTACAGGGGGACTCTCGGAAACACCATATATTTT.

This chain uses TRBV10-3 with TRBJ2-1; TRBD2 matches 9 bases. Losses at the gene ends were 5 bases for V and 4 bases for J; bases not matched to a gene: 6. Germline-derived CDR1 and CDR2 are ENHRY and SYGVKD. This CDR3 is built from 15 residues. CDR3 nucleotides: TGTGCCATCAGTTCGTTAGCGGGAGAATACAATGAGCAGTTCTTC. Its protein is CAISSLAGEYNEQFF.

V usage is TRBV5-8 and J usage is TRBJ1-6; the match to TRBD1 covers 8 bases. This CDR3 is 13 amino acids long. Germline V gene sequence: CDR1 SGHTS, CDR2 YDEGEE. V shed 7 bases and J 8 bases; nucleotides not matched to a gene: 5. The chain's CDR3 is CASQGAQYSPLHF. CDR3 nucleotides: TGTGCCAGCCAGGGGGCTCAATATTCACCCCTCCACTTT.